Below, one TCR beta chain is given with its context. The antigen is unknown. This entry belongs to a study of shared clonotypes between healthy human individuals. Whole-study context: The study used three CD4 naive, three CD4 memory, two CD8 naive and one CD8 memory plate per donor. Study findings and constraints: It was observed that approximately 5% of naive CD4 clonotypes were shared across a handful of donors. Naive subsets generally exceeded memory subsets in estimated richness.

CDR1 is PRHDT and CDR2 is FYEKMQ in the germline V gene (reference sequence). The germline V and J ends were trimmed by 8 bases and 0 bases, with 16 bases remaining between them. This CDR3 has 16 residues. Terminally differentiated effector memory CD45RA+ cells were excluded by CCR7 positive selection of CD45RO-negative cells. Assay execution took place at the deep level. Method: immunoSEQ multiplex PCR; TCRdb's copy keeps in-frame clones and lacks some. This table has some 2,000,000 clones, approximately 94% appearing once. The sequence came from a man in his late teens or twenties in good health. The sequenced sample was naive CD8+ T cells sorted from blood. V usage is TRBV13 and J usage is TRBJ2-2; weak D call: TRBD2 (5 bases). The CDR3 DNA follows: TGTGCCAGCCACGGGGTTCGGGAAGCGAACACCGGGGAGCTGTTTTTT. Residues: CASHGVREANTGELFF.